The 32 T cell receptor beta chains reported below all come from one sample, sequenced in a study of molecular identifiers for immune sequencing clone quantification. TCRdb ran MiXCR on the PCR reads and lists one entry per CDR3 protein. This sample has about 86,000 distinct CDR3 sequences; around 25% occur once, and the top ten carry less than 0.85%. The material sequenced was naive CD8+ T cells from blood, with Jurkat cell RNA spiked in. Subset described: FACS-sorted CD8+CD4-CCR7+CD45RA+ naive T cells. These TCRs come from a human donor in good health. Some libraries in this study had Jurkat cell RNA spiked in.

This clonotype was observed at least ten times. The chain has TRBV29-1 and TRBJ2-7, with TRBD1 matching 8 bases. Germline V lookup: CDR1 SQVTM, CDR2 ANQGSEA. Trimming at V came to 4 bases and at J to 5 bases, leaving 13 bases not matched to a gene. This CDR3 is built from 15 residues. This chain's CDR3 is CSVAGPTGGVHEQYF. The CDR3 nucleotides are TGCAGCGTTGCCGGACCTACAGGGGGTGTCCACGAGCAGTACTTC.

Concerning this clonotype: Being one base from a much bigger clone, this may be a read error. The chain couples TRBV7-2 to TRBJ2-7, with D maybe TRBD2 (5 bases). The CDR3 runs 16 residues. Germline CDR1 reads SGHTA; CDR2 reads FQGNSA. CDR3 loop: CASSFDRAPGNYAQYF. For the CDR3, the DNA is TGTGCCAGCAGCTTCGATCGGGCCCCGGGAAACTACGCGCAGTACTTC.

This clonotype was seen a few times. The chain has TRBV13 and TRBJ1-1; 7 nucleotides line up with TRBD1. The CDR3 contains 14 residues. Losses at the gene ends were 2 bases for V and 1 base for J; bases not matched to a gene: 1. Germline V gene lookup returns CDR1 PRHDT and CDR2 FYEKMQ (reference sequence). CDR3 sequence: CASSLWDRNTEAFF. The CDR3 DNA is TGTGCCAGCAGCTTATGGGACAGGAACACTGAAGCTTTCTTT.

This clonotype was picked up many times. The gene calls are TRBV24-1 and TRBJ2-2; no reliable D call. Trimming left V 9 bases short and J 7 bases short, with 14 bases between. Germline CDR1 reads KGHDR; CDR2 reads SFDVKD. The CDR3 sequence is 13 residues long. The CDR3, as DNA: TGTGCCACCGCCTCCAAATTCGGCGGGGAGCTGTTTTTT. Its protein product is CATASKFGGELFF.

Note on this clonotype: As the CDR3 is not closed by the conserved phenylalanine or tryptophan, this likely results from a read error. The CDR3 DNA reads as TGTGCCAGCAGCGTCGGACAGAGCTCCTACGAGCAGTACCTC. Translating it yields CASSVGQSSYEQYL. The rearrangement joins TRBV9 to TRBJ2-7; D might be TRBD1 (6 bases). This CDR3 spans 14 amino acids. CDR1 SGDLS and CDR2 YYNGEE come from the germline V gene. The germline V and J ends were trimmed by 2 bases and 0 bases, with 9 bases remaining between them.

The chain combines TRBV7-6 with TRBJ2-2; the match to TRBD1 covers 10 bases. CDR1 and CDR2 (germline): SGHVS, FNYEAQ. The CDR3 contains 17 residues. V was clipped by 3 bases and J by 7 bases; unmatched bases: 11. The CDR3 DNA reads as TGTGCCAGCAGCTTGACTTCCGGGACAGGGGCTTTCGGGGAGCTGTTTTTT. As protein: CASSLTSGTGAFGELFF.

This chain connects TRBV19 to TRBJ2-2, with TRBD1 matching 10 bases. The CDR3 spans 15 residues. J gave up 7 bases and V 3 bases, and 5 bases lay outside the gene matches. CDR1 and CDR2 (germline): LNHDA, SQIVND (reference sequence). CDR3 sequence reads: CASSIGTGVHGELFF. The CDR3 DNA reads TGTGCCAGTAGTATTGGGACAGGGGTTCACGGGGAGCTGTTTTTT.

For this clonotype: A clone one base away is much larger, so this may be a read error. The chain links TRBV24-1 to TRBJ1-5, with D unclear. Trimming took off 5 bases at V and 2 bases at J, with 6 bases between the two ends. Germline V gene lookup returns CDR1 KGHDR and CDR2 SFDVKD. The CDR3 extends over 13 amino acids. This CDR3 is CATSGIGNQPQHF. For the CDR3, the DNA is TGTGCCACCAGTGGTATCGGCAATCAGCCCCAGCATTTT.

This clonotype was counted at least ten times. This rearrangement joins TRBV13 to TRBJ1-5; D is ambiguous. The CDR3 length is 14 residues. V lost 0 bases, J lost 7 bases, and 10 bases lay in between. Per the germline V gene, CDR1 is PRHDT and CDR2 is FYEKMQ (reference sequence). Here the CDR3 reads CASSLGTAKQPQHF. The CDR3 nucleotides are TGTGCCAGCAGCTTAGGGACTGCTAAACAGCCCCAGCATTTT.

A note on this clonotype: Being one base from a much bigger clone, this may be a read error. The chain couples TRBV14 to TRBJ2-7, with 9 bases identical to TRBD1. Germline lookup yields CDR1 SGHDN and CDR2 FVKESK. The CDR3 totals 14 residues. The trim removed 2 bases at V and 3 bases at J, leaving 2 bases unmatched. The CDR3 nucleotides are TGTGCCAGCAGCCAATCGGACAGGGGCTACGAGCAGTACTTC. The encoded protein is CASSQSDRGYEQYF.

The gene calls are TRBV12-3 or TRBV12-4 and TRBJ2-3, with no clear D. This CDR3 has 15 amino acids. With 1 base removed from V and 2 bases from J, the gap between germline ends came to 10 bases. The CDR3 protein is CASSLGGSYTDTQYF. The CDR3 DNA sequence: TGTGCCAGCAGTTTAGGCGGCAGCTACACAGATACGCAGTATTTT.

Concerning this clonotype: A much larger clone lies a single base off, so this may be a read error. The chain recombines TRBV28 with TRBJ2-7, with 10 bases lining up with TRBD1. V gave up 4 bases and J gave up 9 bases; unmatched junction bases: 9. Germline-derived CDR1 and CDR2 are MDHEN and SYDVKM. The CDR3 has 14 amino acids. The CDR3 sequence: CASSSTGGRGAQYF. CDR3 DNA sequence: TGTGCCAGCAGTTCGACAGGGGGCCGAGGCGCGCAGTACTTC.

V gene TRBV29-1 combines with J gene TRBJ2-1; the D call may be TRBD1 or TRBD2 (5 bases each). Trimming took 7 bases from V and 12 from J, leaving 25 bases between them. The CDR3 is 14 amino acids. Germline V gene lookup returns CDR1 SQVTM and CDR2 ANQGSEA. CDR3 sequence (DNA): TGCAGCGCCGTGTCCGGGACCGCCCTTGCTGCGCAGTTCTTC. Translation gives CSAVSGTALAAQFF.

The rearrangement joins TRBV30 to TRBJ1-1; D might be TRBD1 (5 bases). V was pared by 5 bases and J by 1 base, with 11 bases between. CDR3 size: 13 residues. CDR1 is GTSNPN and CDR2 is SVGIG in the germline V gene (reference sequence). The chain's CDR3 is CAWDTGGNTEAFF. The DNA for the CDR3 is TGTGCCTGGGACACCGGGGGGAACACTGAAGCTTTCTTT.

The sample holds a few counts of this clonotype. This rearrangement joins TRBV12-3 or TRBV12-4 to TRBJ1-2, with 7 nucleotides matching TRBD1. CDR3 length: 16 amino acids. J was trimmed by 4 bases and V by 2 bases; bases with no gene match: 10. DNA of the CDR3: TGTGCCAGCAGTTTAAAGGGGGCCTACTCACCCTATGGCTACACCTTC. Its protein is CASSLKGAYSPYGYTF.

This clonotype was picked up many times. The chain recombines TRBV7-6 with TRBJ2-7, with TRBD1 as a possible D gene (5 bases). Germline V gene lookup returns CDR1 SGHVS and CDR2 FNYEAQ. The CDR3 consists of 14 residues. V dropped 5 bases and J dropped 4 bases, with 15 bases sitting between them. CDR3 residues: CASSLFQGEYEQYF. The CDR3 region has the DNA TGTGCCAGCAGCCTCTTCCAGGGCGAGTACGAGCAGTACTTC. Looking up the rest from reference TRBV7-6 and TRBJ2-7 gives the full variable domain: GAGVSQSPRYKVTKRGQDVALRCDPISGHVSLYWYRQALGQGPEFLTYFNYEAQQDKSGLPNDRFSAERPEGSISTLTIQRTEQRDSAMYRCASSLFQGEYEQYFGPGTRLTVT.

This clonotype occurred many times. The chain employs TRBV19 and TRBJ1-5; D might be TRBD1 (6 bases). Trimming removed 6 bases at V and 1 base at J, with 16 bases between. Germline CDR1 reads LNHDA; CDR2 reads SQIVND (reference sequence). The CDR3 contains 16 residues. The chain's CDR3 is CASSDLDRGSNQPQHF. CDR3 bases: TGTGCCAGTAGCGACCTGGACAGAGGGAGCAATCAGCCCCAGCATTTT.

CDR3 amino acids: CASSPISGTGYNEQFF. Here the CDR3 DNA reads TGTGCCAGTAGCCCAATTTCCGGGACAGGCTACAATGAGCAGTTCTTC. The chain uses TRBV19 and TRBJ2-1, with 8 bases matching TRBD1. Trimming cost V 6 bases and J 3 bases; bases outside gene matches: 10. The CDR3 spans 16 residues. Germline CDR1 is LNHDA and CDR2 is SQIVND (reference sequence).

This chain links TRBV6-2 or TRBV6-3 with TRBJ2-2; the D is unclear. CDR1 is MNHEY, CDR2 SVGEGT, per germline. The V end was cut by 4 bases, the J end by 6 bases, with 18 bases between. This CDR3 has 16 residues. CDR3 loop: CASSLNRPHLSGELFF. The CDR3 nucleotides read TGTGCCAGCAGTTTAAACCGGCCCCATTTATCCGGGGAGCTGTTTTTT.

The table lists this clonotype with a few counts. The chain uses TRBV13 and TRBJ2-1; TRBD2 is a possible D gene (5 bases). Germline-derived CDR1 and CDR2 are PRHDT and FYEKMQ (reference sequence). This CDR3 is 15 amino acids long. V was clipped by 5 bases and J by 8 bases, with 19 bases between them. CDR3 in amino acids: CASSPRAELGDEQFF. The CDR3 coding sequence is TGTGCCAGCAGCCCGCGAGCGGAACTCGGAGATGAGCAGTTCTTC.

V usage is TRBV5-4 and J usage is TRBJ2-1, with D uncertain. The CDR3 contains 15 residues. V was trimmed by 4 bases and J by 3 bases, leaving 14 bases between them. The germline CDR1 and CDR2 sequences are SGHNT and YYREEE (reference sequence). CDR3 DNA sequence: TGTGCCAGCAGCCAGGACCCCTCTTTCTACAATGAGCAGTTCTTC. Residues: CASSQDPSFYNEQFF.

The rearrangement links TRBV27 to TRBJ1-2, with TRBD1 as a possible D gene (6 bases). The CDR3 loop spans 14 amino acids. The V end was cut by 4 bases, the J end by 4 bases, with 13 bases between. Germline CDR1 is MNHEY and CDR2 is SMNVEV (reference sequence). In DNA, the CDR3 is TGTGCCAGCAGTTCAACAGGGCTTAGCTATGGCTACACCTTC. Its protein product is CASSSTGLSYGYTF.

In regard to this clonotype: A much larger clone is a single base away; this may be a read error. This chain joins TRBV12-3 or TRBV12-4 and TRBJ2-3, with unresolved D. This CDR3 is built from 15 residues. The CDR3 DNA reads TGTGTCAGCAGTGGGTGGGTGACGGGCACAGATACGCAGTATTTT. As protein: CVSSGWVTGTDTQYF.

This clonotype turned up a few times. The gene calls are TRBV7-9 and TRBJ2-7; 9 bases agree with TRBD2. The CDR3 is 15 amino acids. V trimming: 5 bases; J trimming: 2 bases; junction bases outside the gene matches: 7. Germline values: CDR1 SEHNR, CDR2 FQNEAQ (reference sequence). Here the CDR3 reads CASSDGLARTYEQYF. The CDR3 DNA is TGTGCCAGCAGCGACGGACTAGCGCGGACCTACGAGCAGTACTTC.

This clonotype was picked up many times. The chain carries TRBV4-1 and TRBJ2-5; 10 bases align to TRBD2. Losses at the gene ends were 1 base for V and 4 bases for J; bases not matched to a gene: 6. This CDR3 has 16 residues. Germline V gene lookup returns CDR1 MGHRA and CDR2 YSYEKL. DNA of the CDR3: TGCGCCAGCAGCCAAGTACTAGCGGGGACTCGAGAGACCCAGTACTTC. Translating gives CASSQVLAGTRETQYF.

The chain recombines TRBV10-3 with TRBJ2-7; 7 bases agree with TRBD1. The trim removed 2 bases at V and 5 bases at J, leaving 0 bases unmatched. The CDR3 is 12 amino acids. Germline values: CDR1 ENHRY, CDR2 SYGVKD. This chain's CDR3 is CAISEDRDEQYF. The CDR3 region has the DNA TGTGCCATCAGTGAGGACAGGGACGAGCAGTACTTC.

This clonotype was observed at least ten times. J is TRBJ1-1 and V is TRBV7-9; D remains unclear. Germline CDR1 and CDR2: SEHNR and FQNEAQ (reference sequence). The V end was cut by 2 bases, the J end by 7 bases, with 11 bases between. The CDR3 is 13 residues long. This chain's CDR3 is CASSLSRTGEAFF. In nucleotides, the CDR3 is TGTGCCAGCAGCTTATCCCGGACGGGTGAAGCTTTCTTT.

This clonotype was detected ten times or more. The V call is TRBV6-2 or TRBV6-3, the J call TRBJ2-7; 11 bases fit TRBD2. This CDR3 is 16 amino acids long. The trim removed 2 bases at V and 4 bases at J, leaving 7 bases unmatched. Germline values: CDR1 MNHEY, CDR2 SVGEGT. In nucleotides, the CDR3 is TGTGCCAGCAGTTACCTCCCTAGCGGGAGGAGGTACGAGCAGTACTTC. Protein: CASSYLPSGRRYEQYF.

V and J are TRBV28 and TRBJ2-7, with D unclear. From germline, CDR1 is MDHEN and CDR2 SYDVKM. The CDR3 extends over 13 amino acids. Trimming shortened V by 2 bases and J by 2 bases, and 7 bases separated the two germline ends. CDR3 sequence reads: CASSLQRTYEQYF. The CDR3 DNA reads TGTGCCAGCAGTTTACAGAGAACCTACGAGCAGTACTTC.

This clonotype was found many times. This chain connects TRBV5-1 to TRBJ2-7; 8 positions match TRBD2. Trimming cost V 1 base and J 1 base; bases outside gene matches: 7. The V gene's germline CDR1 is SGHRS and CDR2 YFSETQ. This CDR3 has 16 residues. The CDR3 here is CASSLSGGALSYEQYF. The CDR3 nucleotides are TGCGCCAGCAGCTTGTCCGGGGGGGCTCTATCCTACGAGCAGTACTTC.

The J gene is TRBJ1-2, the V gene TRBV29-1; unclear D gene. V lost 6 bases, J lost 6 bases, and 17 bases lay in between. Germline CDR1 SQVTM, CDR2 ANQGSEA. The CDR3 has 13 amino acids. The CDR3 region is CSVPAGYIDGYTF. The CDR3 coding sequence is TGCAGCGTCCCGGCAGGCTACATCGATGGCTACACCTTC. The variable domain in full, with the rest retrieved from reference TRBV29-1 and TRBJ1-2, is SAVISQKPSRDICQRGTSLTIQCQVDSQVTMMFWYRQQPGQSLTLIATANQGSEATYESGFVIDKFPISRPNLTFSTLTVSNMSPEDSSIYLCSVPAGYIDGYTFGSGTRLTVV.

About this clonotype itself: A much larger clone is a single base away; this may be a read error. The chain joins TRBV29-1 to TRBJ2-3; the D is unclear. Germline V CDR1 and CDR2: SQVTM, ANQGSEA. CDR3 length equals 12 residues. V dropped 6 bases and J dropped 6 bases, with 13 bases sitting between them. The CDR3 protein is CSVKDAPDTQYF. The CDR3 coding sequence is TGCAGCGTGAAGGATGCCCCCGATACGCAGTATTTT.